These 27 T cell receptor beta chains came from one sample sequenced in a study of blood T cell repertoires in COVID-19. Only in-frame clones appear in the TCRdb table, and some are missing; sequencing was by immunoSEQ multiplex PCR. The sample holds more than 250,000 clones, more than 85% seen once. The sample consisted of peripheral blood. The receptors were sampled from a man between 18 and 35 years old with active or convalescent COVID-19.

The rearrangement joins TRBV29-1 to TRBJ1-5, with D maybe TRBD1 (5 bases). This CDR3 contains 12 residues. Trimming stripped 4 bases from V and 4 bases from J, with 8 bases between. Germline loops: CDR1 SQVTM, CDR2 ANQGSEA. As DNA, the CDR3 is TGCAGCGTTGGCGGGGGGAATCAGCCCCAGCATTTT. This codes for CSVGGGNQPQHF.

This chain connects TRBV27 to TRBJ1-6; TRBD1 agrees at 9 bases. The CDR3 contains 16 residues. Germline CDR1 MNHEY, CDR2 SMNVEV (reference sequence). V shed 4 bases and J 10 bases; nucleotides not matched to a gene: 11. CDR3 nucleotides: TGTGCCAGCAGTTCCCGGGCCGGGACAGGGAACTCACCCCTCCACTTT. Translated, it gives CASSSRAGTGNSPLHF.

In nucleotides, the CDR3 is TGTGCCAGCAGCCCCAGGGGGGCCCGACATTCTGGTACGCAGTATTTT. Its translation: CASSPRGARHSGTQYF. The chain employs TRBV3-1 (or the pseudogene TRBV3-2) and TRBJ2-3; possible D gene TRBD1, 7 bases. The CDR3 consists of 16 residues. The germline V gene has CDR1 LGHDT and CDR2 YNNKEL (reference sequence). Deletions cut 4 bases from V and 8 bases from J, with 22 bases between.

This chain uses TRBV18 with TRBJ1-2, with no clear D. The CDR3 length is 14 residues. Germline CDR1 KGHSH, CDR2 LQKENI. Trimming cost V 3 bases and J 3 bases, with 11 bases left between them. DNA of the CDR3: TGTGCCAGCTCACCTAAACGGGAGGACTATGGCTACACCTTC. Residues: CASSPKREDYGYTF.

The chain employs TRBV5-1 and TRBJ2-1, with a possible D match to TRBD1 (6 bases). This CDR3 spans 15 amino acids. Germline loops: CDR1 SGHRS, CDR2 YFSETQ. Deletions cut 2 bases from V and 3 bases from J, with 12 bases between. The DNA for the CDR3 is TGCGCCAGCAGCTTAACAGGGATTGGCTACAATGAGCAGTTCTTC. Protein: CASSLTGIGYNEQFF.

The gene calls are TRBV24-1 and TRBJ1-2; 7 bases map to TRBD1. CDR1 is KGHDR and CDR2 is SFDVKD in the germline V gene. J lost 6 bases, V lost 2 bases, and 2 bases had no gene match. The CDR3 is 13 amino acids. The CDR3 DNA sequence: TGTGCCACCAGTGATTCACAGGGGAATGGCTACACCTTC. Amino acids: CATSDSQGNGYTF.

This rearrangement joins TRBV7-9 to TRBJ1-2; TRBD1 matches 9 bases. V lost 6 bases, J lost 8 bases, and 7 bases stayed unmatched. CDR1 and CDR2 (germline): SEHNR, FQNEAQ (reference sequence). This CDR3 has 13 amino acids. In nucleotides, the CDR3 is TGTGCCAGCAGTTGGGACAGGGTTGGGGGCTACACCTTC. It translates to CASSWDRVGGYTF. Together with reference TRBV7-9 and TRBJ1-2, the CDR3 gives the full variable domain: DTGVSQNPRHKITKRGQNVTFRCDPISEHNRLYWYRQTLGQGPEFLTYFQNEAQLEKSRLLSDRFSAERPKGSFSTLEIQRTEQGDSAMYLCASSWDRVGGYTFGSGTRLTVV.

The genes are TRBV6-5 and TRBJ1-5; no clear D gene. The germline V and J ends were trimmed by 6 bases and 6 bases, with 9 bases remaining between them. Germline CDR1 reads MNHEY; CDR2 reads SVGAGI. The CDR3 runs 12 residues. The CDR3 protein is CASRGLSQPQHF. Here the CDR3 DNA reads TGTGCCAGCAGGGGCCTTAGTCAGCCCCAGCATTTT.

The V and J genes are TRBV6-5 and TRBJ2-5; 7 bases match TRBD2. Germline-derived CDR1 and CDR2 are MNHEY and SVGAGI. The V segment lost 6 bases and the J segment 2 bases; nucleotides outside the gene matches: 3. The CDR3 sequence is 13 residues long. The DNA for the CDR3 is TGTGCCAGCAGAGGGACTACACAAGAGACCCAGTACTTC. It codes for CASRGTTQETQYF.

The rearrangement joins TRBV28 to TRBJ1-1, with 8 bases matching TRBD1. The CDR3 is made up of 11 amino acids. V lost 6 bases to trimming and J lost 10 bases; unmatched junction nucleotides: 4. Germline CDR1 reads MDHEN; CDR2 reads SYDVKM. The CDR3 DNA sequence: TGTGCCAGCAGCCCGACAGGGGCAGCTTTCTTT. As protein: CASSPTGAAFF.

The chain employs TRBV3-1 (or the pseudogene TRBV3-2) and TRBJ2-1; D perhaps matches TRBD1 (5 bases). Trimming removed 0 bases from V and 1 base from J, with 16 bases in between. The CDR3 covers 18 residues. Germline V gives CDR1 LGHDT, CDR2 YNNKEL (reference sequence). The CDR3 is CASSQDLGANPSYNEQFF. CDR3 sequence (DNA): TGTGCCAGCAGCCAAGATCTTGGGGCTAACCCTTCCTACAATGAGCAGTTCTTC.

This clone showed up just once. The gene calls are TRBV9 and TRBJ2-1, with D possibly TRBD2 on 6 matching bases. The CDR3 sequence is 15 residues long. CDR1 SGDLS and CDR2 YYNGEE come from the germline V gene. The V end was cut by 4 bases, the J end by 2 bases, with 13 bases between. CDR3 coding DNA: TGTGCCAGCAGCCCTACCCGGGGGACCTACAATGAGCAGTTCTTC. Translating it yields CASSPTRGTYNEQFF.

The CDR3 bases are TGTGCCAGCAGTTACCAGGGCGGGATCACAGATACGCAGTATTTT. Encoded protein: CASSYQGGITDTQYF. V is TRBV6-5 and J is TRBJ2-3; tentative D call: TRBD2 (6 bases). CDR1 and CDR2 from the germline V gene are MNHEY and SVGAGI. The length of the CDR3 is 15 residues. With 2 bases removed from V and 2 bases from J, the gap between germline ends came to 11 bases.

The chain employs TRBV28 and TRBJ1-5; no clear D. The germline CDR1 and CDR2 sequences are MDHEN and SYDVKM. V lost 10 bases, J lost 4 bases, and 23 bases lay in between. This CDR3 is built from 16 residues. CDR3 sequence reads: CATFGPNWAGNQPQHF. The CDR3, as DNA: TGTGCCACCTTTGGCCCCAATTGGGCCGGTAATCAGCCCCAGCATTTT.

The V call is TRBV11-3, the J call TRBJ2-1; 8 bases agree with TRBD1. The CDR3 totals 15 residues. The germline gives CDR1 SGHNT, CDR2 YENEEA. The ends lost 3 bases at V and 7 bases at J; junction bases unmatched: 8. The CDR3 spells CASSLRQGQRNEQFF. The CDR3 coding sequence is TGTGCCAGCAGCTTGAGACAGGGGCAGAGGAATGAGCAGTTCTTC.

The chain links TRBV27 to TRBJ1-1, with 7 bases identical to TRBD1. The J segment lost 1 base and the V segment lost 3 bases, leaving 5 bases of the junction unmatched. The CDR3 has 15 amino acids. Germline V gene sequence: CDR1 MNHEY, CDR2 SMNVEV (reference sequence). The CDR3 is CASSFLGTENTEAFF. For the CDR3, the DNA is TGTGCCAGCAGTTTTCTGGGGACAGAGAACACTGAAGCTTTCTTT.

The CDR3 nucleotides are TGTGCCAGCAGCTCGGGACAGTCCTACAATGAGCAGTTCTTC. Its protein product is CASSSGQSYNEQFF. J is TRBJ2-1 and V is TRBV7-3; 7 bases agree with TRBD1. Trimming took 4 bases from V and 1 from J; bases not matched to a gene: 1. There are 14 residues in the CDR3. The germline V gene encodes CDR1 SGHTA and CDR2 FQGTGA.

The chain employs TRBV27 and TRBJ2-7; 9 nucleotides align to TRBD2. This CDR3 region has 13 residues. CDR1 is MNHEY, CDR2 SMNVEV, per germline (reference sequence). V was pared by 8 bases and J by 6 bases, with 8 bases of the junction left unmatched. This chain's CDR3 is CASRPVTSGEQYF. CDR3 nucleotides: TGTGCCAGCCGTCCGGTGACTAGCGGCGAGCAGTACTTC.

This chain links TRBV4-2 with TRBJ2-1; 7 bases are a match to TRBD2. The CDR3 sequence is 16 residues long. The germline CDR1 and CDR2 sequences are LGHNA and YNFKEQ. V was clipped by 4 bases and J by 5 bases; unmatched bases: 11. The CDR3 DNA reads TGTGCCAGCAGCCGCGGCACAACGGGACTAAACAATGAGCAGTTCTTC. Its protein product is CASSRGTTGLNNEQFF.

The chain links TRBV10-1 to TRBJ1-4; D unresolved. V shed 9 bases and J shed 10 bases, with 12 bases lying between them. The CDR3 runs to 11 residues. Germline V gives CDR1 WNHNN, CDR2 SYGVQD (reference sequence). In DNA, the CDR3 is TGCGCCAGGACACCCCCAGGAAAACTGTTTTTT. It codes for CARTPPGKLFF.

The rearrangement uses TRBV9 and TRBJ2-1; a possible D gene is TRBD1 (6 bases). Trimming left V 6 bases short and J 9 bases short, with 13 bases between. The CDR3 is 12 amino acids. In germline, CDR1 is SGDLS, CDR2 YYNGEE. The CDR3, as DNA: TGTGCCAGCAACCCAGGGGACGGTGAGCAGTTCTTC. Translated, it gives CASNPGDGEQFF. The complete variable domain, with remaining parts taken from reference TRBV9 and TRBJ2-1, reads DSGVTQTPKHLITATGQRVTLRCSPRSGDLSVYWYQQSLDQGLQFLIQYYNGEERAKGNILERFSAQQFPDLHSELNLSSLELGDSALYFCASNPGDGEQFFGPGTRLTVL.

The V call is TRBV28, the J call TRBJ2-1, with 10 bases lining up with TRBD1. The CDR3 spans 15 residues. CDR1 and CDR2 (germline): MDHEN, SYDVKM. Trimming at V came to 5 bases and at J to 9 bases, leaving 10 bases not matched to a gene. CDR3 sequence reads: CASSTSGTGVGEQFF. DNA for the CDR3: TGTGCCAGCAGTACCTCCGGGACAGGGGTCGGTGAGCAGTTCTTC.

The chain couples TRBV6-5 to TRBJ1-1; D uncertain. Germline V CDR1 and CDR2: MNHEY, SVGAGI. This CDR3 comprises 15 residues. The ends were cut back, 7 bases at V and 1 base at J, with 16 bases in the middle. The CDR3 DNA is TGTGCCAGCACCCCGATGCTGGCGGAGAACACTGAAGCTTTCTTT. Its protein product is CASTPMLAENTEAFF.

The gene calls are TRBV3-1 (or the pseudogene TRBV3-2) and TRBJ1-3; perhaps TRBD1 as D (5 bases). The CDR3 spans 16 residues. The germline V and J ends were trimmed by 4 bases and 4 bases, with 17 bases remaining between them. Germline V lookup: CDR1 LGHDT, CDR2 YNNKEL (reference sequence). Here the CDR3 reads CASSRRTGPSGNTIYF. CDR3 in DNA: TGTGCCAGCAGCCGCCGCACAGGCCCATCGGGAAACACCATATATTTT.

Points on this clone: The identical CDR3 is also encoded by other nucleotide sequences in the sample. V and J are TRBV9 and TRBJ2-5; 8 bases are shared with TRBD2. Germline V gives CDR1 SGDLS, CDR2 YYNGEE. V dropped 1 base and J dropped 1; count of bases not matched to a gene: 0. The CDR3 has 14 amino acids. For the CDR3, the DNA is TGTGCCAGCAGCGTAAGCGGGGGCCAAGAGACCCAGTACTTC. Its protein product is CASSVSGGQETQYF.

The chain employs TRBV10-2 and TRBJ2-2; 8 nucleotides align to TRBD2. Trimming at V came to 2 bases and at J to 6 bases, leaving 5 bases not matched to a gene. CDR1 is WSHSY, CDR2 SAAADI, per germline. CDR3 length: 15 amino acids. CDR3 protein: CASSEALAGPGELFF. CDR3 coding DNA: TGCGCCAGCAGTGAGGCCTTAGCGGGGCCCGGGGAGCTGTTTTTT.

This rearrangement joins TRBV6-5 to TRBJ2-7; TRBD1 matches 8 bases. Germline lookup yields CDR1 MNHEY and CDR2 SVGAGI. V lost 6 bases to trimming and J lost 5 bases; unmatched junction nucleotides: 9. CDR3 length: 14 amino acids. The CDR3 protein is CASRDRASADEQYF. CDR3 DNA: TGTGCCAGCAGGGACAGGGCCTCGGCGGACGAGCAGTACTTC.